This TCR beta chain is from a study of blood T cell repertoires in COVID-19. Study overall: The United States, Italy and Spain supplied acute and convalescent COVID-19 samples. PBMCs, B-cell-depleted T cells, or T cells provided the cDNA or gDNA that made up the material.

V trimming: 3 bases; J trimming: 4 bases; junction bases outside the gene matches: 13. CDR1 is SQVTM and CDR2 is ANQGSEA in the germline V gene. This CDR3 is 16 amino acids long. Some clones are missing from TCRdb's copy, which holds only in-frame ones; the method was immunoSEQ multiplex PCR. The table lists about 100,000 clones, more than 70% of them singletons, with about 9.9% in the top ten. The clonotype was recovered from a woman aged 25 to 45 with acute or convalescent COVID-19. Sequencing input: peripheral blood. The chain joins TRBV29-1 to TRBJ2-5; 8 nucleotides line up with TRBD1. This CDR3 reads CSVDRLGQGRGETQYF. CDR3 bases: TGCAGCGTTGATAGGCTCGGACAGGGTCGAGGAGAGACCCAGTACTTC.